The present TCR beta chain was sequenced within a study of T cell changes during pregnancy in multiple sclerosis. The protocol was immunoSEQ multiplex PCR, while the TCRdb copy is restricted to in-frame clones and leaves out a portion. The sample shows over 50,000 clones, 75% to 90% of them seen only once. The V and J ends lost 6 bases and 7 bases, in that order; junction bases with no gene match: 11. CDR1 and CDR2 from the germline V gene are MNHEY and SVGAGI. The CDR3 sequence is 14 residues long. The sequencing used peripheral blood, collected in the first trimester of pregnancy. V is TRBV6-5 and J is TRBJ1-2; TRBD1 matches 7 bases. The receptor was derived from a female donor in good health, enrolled as a control in a pregnancy study. CDR3 coding DNA: TGTGCCAGCAGACTCGGACAGGTTTCTGGTGGCTACACCTTC. Translating gives CASRLGQVSGGYTF.